The 8 T cell receptor beta chains below were found in one sample sequenced in a study of blood T cell repertoires in COVID-19 (dated by TCRdb to 2018 to 2021). Receptors were amplified or captured by the immunoSEQ multiplex PCR assay. This immuneACCESS table, as held by TCRdb, lists in-frame sequences with V and J called but not all clones. Of the missing ones, under half trace to an unresolved V gene in checked studies; the others have no known cause. In all, the sample holds some 100,000 clones, and roughly 86% of those were seen once. The ten most abundant clones make up about 9.3% of the sample. The sequenced material came from peripheral blood. These receptors all stem from a man in his fifties with acute or convalescent COVID-19.

The genes are TRBV24-1 and TRBJ1-5, with a tentative D call TRBD1 (6 bases). The CDR3 has 16 amino acids. Trimming stripped 4 bases from V and 4 bases from J, with 16 bases between. Germline loops: CDR1 KGHDR, CDR2 SFDVKD. DNA for the CDR3: TGTGCCACCAGTGAGGGTAACCGGGACAAAAATCAGCCCCAGCATTTT. Translating it yields CATSEGNRDKNQPQHF.

The chain is built from TRBV6-6 and TRBJ2-3; possibly TRBD1 for D (6 bases). The germline V and J ends were trimmed by 2 bases and 3 bases, with 9 bases remaining between them. From germline, CDR1 is MNHNY and CDR2 SVGAGI (reference sequence). This CDR3 contains 14 residues. The CDR3 loop reads CASSYVRGTDTQYF. DNA of the CDR3: TGTGCCAGCAGTTACGTGAGGGGGACAGATACGCAGTATTTT.

The gene calls are TRBV20-1 and TRBJ2-3; weak D call: TRBD2 (6 bases). CDR3 length equals 10 residues. Between the trimmed V and J ends, which lost 7 bases and 4 bases, there was a span of 6 bases. Per the germline V gene, CDR1 is DFQATT and CDR2 is SNEGSKA (reference sequence). DNA of the CDR3: TGCAGTGGGGGGGCAGATACGCAGTATTTT. Translation gives CSGGADTQYF.

This clone was detected once. This sequence joins TRBV15 and TRBJ1-5; D is unclear. This CDR3 is built from 14 residues. V lost 0 bases and J 4 bases, leaving 7 bases between the germline ends. Germline V gives CDR1 LNHNV, CDR2 YYDKDF (reference sequence). The chain's CDR3 is CATSRDPGNQPQHF. The CDR3 nucleotides are TGTGCCACCAGCAGAGATCCGGGAAATCAGCCCCAGCATTTT.

V usage is TRBV6-4 and J usage is TRBJ2-7; 9 nucleotides line up with TRBD2. The V gene end was trimmed by 4 bases and the J gene end by 6 bases; junction bases not matched to a gene: 7. Per the germline V gene, CDR1 is MRHNA and CDR2 is SNTAGT. CDR3 length equals 14 residues. The chain's CDR3 is CASSAPSGVSEQYF. The CDR3 nucleotides are TGTGCCAGCAGTGCACCTAGCGGGGTAAGCGAGCAGTACTTC.

The chain carries TRBV4-1 and TRBJ2-2, with TRBD2 as a possible D gene (5 bases). Trimming removed 4 bases from V and 5 bases from J, with 14 bases in between. Per the germline V gene, CDR1 is MGHRA and CDR2 is YSYEKL. The CDR3 is 15 amino acids. As DNA, the CDR3 is TGCGCCAGCAGCCTACTAGTCGGGTCGACCGGGGAGCTGTTTTTT. It codes for CASSLLVGSTGELFF.

This rearrangement joins TRBV19 to TRBJ1-2; 8 bases align to TRBD1. V shed 5 bases and J 7 bases; nucleotides not matched to a gene: 18. The CDR3 is 17 amino acids. The germline V gene has CDR1 LNHDA and CDR2 SQIVND (reference sequence). The CDR3 is CASSDSTRQGLLGGYTF. DNA for the CDR3: TGTGCCAGTAGTGACTCAACTCGACAGGGGCTTTTAGGTGGCTACACCTTC. The full variable domain, with the rest looked up from reference TRBV19 and TRBJ1-2, is DGGITQSPKYLFRKEGQNVTLSCEQNLNHDAMYWYRQDPGQGLRLIYYSQIVNDFQKGDIAEGYSVSREKKESFPLTVTSAQKNPTAFYLCASSDSTRQGLLGGYTFGSGTRLTVV.

The rearrangement uses TRBV2 and TRBJ2-3, with 7 bases fitting TRBD2. Germline CDR1 SNHLY, CDR2 FYNNEI. V trimming: 6 bases; J trimming: 5 bases; junction bases outside the gene matches: 8. The CDR3 extends over 14 amino acids. The CDR3 nucleotides are TGTGCCAGCAGGGCCCGCGGGGGTGGAGATACGCAGTATTTT. The encoded protein is CASRARGGGDTQYF.